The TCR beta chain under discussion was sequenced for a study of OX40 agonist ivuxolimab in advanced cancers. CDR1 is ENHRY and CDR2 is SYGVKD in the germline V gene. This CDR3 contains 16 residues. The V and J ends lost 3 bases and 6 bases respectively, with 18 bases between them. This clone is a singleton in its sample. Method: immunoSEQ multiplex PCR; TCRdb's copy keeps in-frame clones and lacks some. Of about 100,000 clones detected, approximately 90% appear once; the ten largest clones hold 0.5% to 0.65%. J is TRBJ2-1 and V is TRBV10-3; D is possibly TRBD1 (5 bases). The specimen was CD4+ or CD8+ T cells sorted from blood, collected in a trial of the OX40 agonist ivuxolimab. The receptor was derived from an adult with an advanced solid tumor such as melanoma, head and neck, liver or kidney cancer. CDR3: CAISDGVLLGANEQFF. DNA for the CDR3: TGTGCCATCAGTGATGGGGTTCTTCTTGGGGCCAATGAGCAGTTCTTC.